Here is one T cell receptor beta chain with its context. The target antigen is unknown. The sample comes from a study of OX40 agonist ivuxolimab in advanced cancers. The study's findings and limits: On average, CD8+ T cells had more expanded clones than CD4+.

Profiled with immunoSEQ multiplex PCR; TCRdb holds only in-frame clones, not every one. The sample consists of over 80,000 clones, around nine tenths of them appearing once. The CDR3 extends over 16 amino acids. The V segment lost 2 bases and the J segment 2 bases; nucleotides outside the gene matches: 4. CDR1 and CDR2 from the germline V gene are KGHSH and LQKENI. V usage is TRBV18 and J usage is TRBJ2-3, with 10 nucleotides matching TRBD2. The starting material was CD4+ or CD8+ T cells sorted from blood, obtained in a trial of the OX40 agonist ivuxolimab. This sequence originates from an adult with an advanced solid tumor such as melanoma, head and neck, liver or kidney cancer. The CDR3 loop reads CASSPRTSGYTDTQYF. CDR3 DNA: TGTGCCAGCTCACCAAGGACTAGCGGTTACACAGATACGCAGTATTTT.